This T cell receptor (beta chain) is drawn from a study of technical replicates of blood from a few donors. Only in-frame clones appear in the TCRdb table, and some are missing; sequencing was by immunoSEQ multiplex PCR. The sample has about 83,000 clones; approximately 97% are singletons. There are 14 residues in the CDR3. The V gene's germline CDR1 is SNHLY and CDR2 FYNNEI. V lost 6 bases and J 0 bases, leaving 9 bases between the germline ends. The chain couples TRBV2 to TRBJ1-3, with no clear D. The sequence came from a human donor in good health. Sequenced: T cells isolated from PBMCs. The CDR3 sequence is CASRIDISGNTIYF. The DNA for the CDR3 is TGTGCCAGCAGAATAGACATCTCTGGAAACACCATATATTTT.